Each of the 10 T cell receptor beta chains below was sequenced from the same sample in a study of shared clonotypes between healthy human individuals. Repertoires were generated with immunoSEQ multiplex PCR, while TCRdb's copy carries only in-frame clones and drops some. The table has millions of clones, 85% to 95% seen once. The sequenced sample was naive CD4+ T cells sorted from blood. Subset described: CD45RA+ positively selected. The origin of the receptors is a man in his late teens or twenties in good health.

The count of this clone is one. The chain carries TRBV7-8 and TRBJ2-7; 15 bases line up with TRBD2. Germline CDR1 reads SGHVS; CDR2 reads FQNEAQ. The CDR3 has 18 amino acids. Unmatched junction bases numbered 10, after V lost 1 base and J lost 6 bases. CDR3 nucleotide sequence: TGTGCCAGCAGCTTAGGGACTAGCGGGAGGGCCCGCTACGGCGAGCAGTACTTC. This encodes CASSLGTSGRARYGEQYF.

The chain recombines TRBV30 with TRBJ2-7; tentative D call: TRBD2 (5 bases). The CDR3 is made up of 12 amino acids. Trimming took 3 bases from V and 5 from J, leaving 11 bases between them. CDR1 is GTSNPN and CDR2 is SVGIG in the germline V gene (reference sequence). The CDR3 region has the DNA TGTGCCTGGAGAGGGAGCAGCCACGAGCAGTACTTC. It translates to CAWRGSSHEQYF.

This clone was recorded once. The chain couples TRBV11-2 to TRBJ1-3; D ambiguous. Germline CDR1 reads SGHAT; CDR2 reads FQNNGV. V lost 1 base to trimming and J lost 3 bases, with 10 bases between them. The CDR3 extends over 15 amino acids. CDR3 loop: CASSLARSVGNTIYF. CDR3 DNA: TGTGCCAGCAGCTTAGCGAGGTCGGTTGGAAACACCATATATTTT. Drawing the rest from reference TRBV11-2 and TRBJ1-3, the complete variable domain is EAGVAQSPRYKIIEKRQSVAFWCNPISGHATLYWYQQILGQGPKLLIQFQNNGVVDDSQLPKDRFSAERLKGVDSTLKIQPAKLEDSAVYLCASSLARSVGNTIYFGEGSWLTVV.

V is TRBV19 and J is TRBJ1-5, with unresolved D. CDR3 length: 16 residues. Trimming took 1 base from V and 5 from J, leaving 15 bases between them. CDR1 is LNHDA, CDR2 SQIVND, per germline (reference sequence). CDR3 nucleotide sequence: TGTGCCAGTAGTATAGCTGACGCGGGCATTTATCAGCCCCAGCATTTT. It specifies CASSIADAGIYQPQHF.

This sequence joins TRBV7-2 and TRBJ2-6, with no clear D. The V end lost 3 bases, the J end lost 4 bases, and 13 bases lay between the germline ends. CDR1 and CDR2 from the germline V gene are SGHTA and FQGNSA. CDR3 length: 16 amino acids. CDR3 sequence (DNA): TGTGCCAGCAGCTTCCACCCGGGTGACGGGGCCAACGTCCTGACTTTC. Its protein is CASSFHPGDGANVLTF.

Comments on this clone: Different DNA sequences within this sample yield the same CDR3. V gene TRBV6-6 combines with J gene TRBJ2-5; 10 bases line up with TRBD1. The J segment lost 4 bases and the V segment lost 5 bases, leaving 7 bases of the junction unmatched. The germline V gene has CDR1 MNHNY and CDR2 SVGAGI (reference sequence). The CDR3 length is 15 residues. CDR3 sequence: CASSPRDRGRETQYF. DNA of the CDR3: TGTGCCAGCAGTCCCCGGGACAGGGGACGAGAGACCCAGTACTTC.

The CDR3 DNA reads as TGTGCCAGCAGCGCTCTCCGACAGCGGGGTGAGCAGTTCTTC. This sequence encodes CASSALRQRGEQFF. The chain combines TRBV11-2 with TRBJ2-1; 7 nucleotides align to TRBD2. J lost 9 bases, V lost 5 bases, and 10 bases had no gene match. Per the germline V gene, CDR1 is SGHAT and CDR2 is FQNNGV. The CDR3 is 14 amino acids.

V usage is TRBV5-4 and J usage is TRBJ2-7, with TRBD1 matching over 9 bases. This CDR3 has 14 residues. Per germline, CDR1 SGHNT and CDR2 YYREEE (reference sequence). V lost 4 bases, J lost 6 bases, and 8 bases stayed unmatched. The CDR3 here is CASSPPGQGSEQYF. As DNA, the CDR3 is TGTGCCAGCAGCCCCCCGGGACAGGGTTCCGAGCAGTACTTC.

This chain connects TRBV19 to TRBJ1-4, with a weak D call TRBD1 (6 bases). The germline CDR1 and CDR2 sequences are LNHDA and SQIVND (reference sequence). The V end was cut by 9 bases, the J end by 9 bases, with 20 bases between. This CDR3 comprises 14 residues. DNA for the CDR3: TGTGCCAGCCGAGAACAGGGAAGTCGTCAAAAACTGTTTTTT. It is translated as CASREQGSRQKLFF.

The chain recombines TRBV10-3 with TRBJ2-3, with 7 bases that match TRBD2. There are 13 residues in the CDR3. V was clipped by 8 bases and J by 4 bases; unmatched bases: 6. CDR1 and CDR2 (germline): ENHRY, SYGVKD. DNA for the CDR3: TGTGCCATCGGGAGGGACGTTTCAGATACGCAGTATTTT. Translated, it gives CAIGRDVSDTQYF.